The sample holds many counts of the clone carrying this T cell receptor (beta chain). Its antigen is still unknown. This entry comes from a study of T cells in Graves' hyperthyroidism and ophthalmopathy. Overall study results and limits: Ophthalmopathy onset followed model prediction by a median around six months.

From RNA transcripts, TCR beta CDR3 regions were amplified. TCR CDR3 regions were first amplified by RT-PCR with HTBI primers. In TCRdb, the multiplex PCR reads were re-called with MiXCR into one record per CDR3 protein. This repertoire shows about 680,000 distinct CDR3 sequences, under 45% found once; its top ten account for around 32%. The length of the CDR3 is 14 residues. Germline V lookup: CDR1 SGHTA, CDR2 FQGNSA. Deletions cut 4 bases from V and 5 bases from J, with 11 bases between. Stability of Graves' hyperthyroidism was defined as absent ophthalmopathy progression within 18 months. About 9.4 ml fresh peripheral blood yielded the PBMCs.

Sequencing used blood. The chain carries TRBV7-2 and TRBJ1-4, with unresolved D. This TCR was recovered from a middle-aged woman with Graves' hyperthyroidism. CDR3 sequence reads: CASSWEPSNEKLFF. For the CDR3, the DNA is TGTGCCAGCAGCTGGGAGCCCTCAAATGAAAAACTGTTTTTT.